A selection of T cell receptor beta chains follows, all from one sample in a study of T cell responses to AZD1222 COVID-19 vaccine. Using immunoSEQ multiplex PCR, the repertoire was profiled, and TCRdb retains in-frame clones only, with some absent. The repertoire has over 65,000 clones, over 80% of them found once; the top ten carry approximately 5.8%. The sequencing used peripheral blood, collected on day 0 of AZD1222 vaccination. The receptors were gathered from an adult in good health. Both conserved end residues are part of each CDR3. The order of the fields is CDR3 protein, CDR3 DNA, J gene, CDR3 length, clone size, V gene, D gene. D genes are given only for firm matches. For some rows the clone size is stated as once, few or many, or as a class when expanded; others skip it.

CASSRGQGPYNEQFF | TGTGCCAGCAGCCGTGGACAGGGGCCTTACAATGAGCAGTTCTTC | TRBJ2-1 | 15 | - | TRBV6-2/TRBV6-3 | TRBD1
CASSEWGDTEAFF | TGTGCCAGCAGTGAATGGGGGGACACTGAAGCTTTCTTT | TRBJ1-1 | 13 | - | TRBV6-1 | -
CAWSSGGSSPLHF | TGTGCCTGGAGTAGCGGTGGTTCTTCACCCCTCCACTTT | TRBJ1-6 | 13 | - | TRBV30 | -
CASIFESFLESTSYNEQFF | TGTGCCAGCATATTCGAAAGCTTCTTGGAAAGCACCTCCTACAATGAGCAGTTCTTC | TRBJ2-1 | 19 | - | TRBV2 | -
CASSYQGLWSGELFF | TGTGCCAGCAGTTACCAGGGTTTGTGGTCCGGGGAGCTGTTTTTT | TRBJ2-2 | 15 | - | TRBV6-2/TRBV6-3 | -
CASSTSGGFSNEQFF | TGTGCCAGTAGTACCAGCGGGGGGTTCTCCAATGAGCAGTTCTTC | TRBJ2-1 | 15 | - | TRBV19 | TRBD2
CASSLGLDRDYGYTF | TGTGCCAGCAGCTTGGGTCTGGACAGGGACTATGGCTACACCTTC | TRBJ1-2 | 15 | - | TRBV5-5 | TRBD1
CASRLSEAFF | TGTGCCAGCAGGCTAAGTGAAGCTTTCTTT | TRBJ1-1 | 10 | - | TRBV6-5 | -
CASSLREANSYEQYF | TGTGCCAGCAGCTTACGGGAGGCGAACTCCTACGAGCAGTACTTC | TRBJ2-7 | 15 | once | TRBV13 | TRBD2
CASSLGLLYGYTF | TGTGCCAGCAGCTTAGGGCTTCTCTATGGCTACACCTTC | TRBJ1-2 | 13 | once | TRBV7-9 | -
CASSILGKFGYGYTF | TGTGCCAGTAGTATTTTAGGGAAGTTTGGCTATGGCTACACCTTC | TRBJ1-2 | 15 | - | TRBV19 | -
CASSFAGSGQPQHF | TGTGCCAGCAGTTTTGCAGGGTCGGGGCAGCCCCAGCATTTT | TRBJ1-5 | 14 | - | TRBV27 | -
CASSLAGWGSYNEQFF | TGTGCCAGCAGCTTAGCGGGGTGGGGCTCCTACAATGAGCAGTTCTTC | TRBJ2-1 | 16 | - | TRBV7-2 | -
CASSQSYEQYF | TGTGCCAGCAGCCAATCCTACGAGCAGTACTTC | TRBJ2-7 | 11 | - | TRBV3-1/TRBV3-2 | -
CASSSRTSGEEQYF | TGTGCCAGCAGCTCGCGGACTAGCGGGGAAGAGCAGTACTTC | TRBJ2-7 | 14 | - | TRBV5-4 | TRBD2
CASSYPDLRSYEQYF | TGTGCCAGCAGTTATCCGGACTTGCGGTCCTACGAGCAGTACTTC | TRBJ2-7 | 15 | - | TRBV6-2/TRBV6-3 | -
CAISEDRGSNTEAFF | TGTGCCATCAGTGAGGACAGGGGTTCGAACACTGAAGCTTTCTTT | TRBJ1-1 | 15 | - | TRBV10-3 | TRBD1
CASSALSSGGPTDTQYF | TGTGCCAGCAGTGCCTTGAGTAGCGGGGGCCCCACAGATACGCAGTATTTT | TRBJ2-3 | 17 | large | TRBV2 | TRBD2
CASSVGADSNQPQHF | TGTGCCAGCAGCGTAGGGGCCGATAGCAATCAGCCCCAGCATTTT | TRBJ1-5 | 15 | - | TRBV9 | -
CASSGLEGGNTEAFF | TGTGCCAGCTCCGGCCTGGAGGGGGGGAACACTGAAGCTTTCTTT | TRBJ1-1 | 15 | few | TRBV18 | -
CASSVGTGYGYTF | TGTGCCAGCAGCGTAGGGACAGGGTATGGCTACACCTTC | TRBJ1-2 | 13 | - | TRBV9 | TRBD1
CASSSALHEQFF | TGTGCCAGCAGCTCTGCGTTACATGAGCAGTTCTTC | TRBJ2-1 | 12 | - | TRBV5-4 | -
CASSLIGRADYEQYF | TGTGCCAGCAGCTTAATAGGCCGGGCAGACTACGAGCAGTACTTC | TRBJ2-7 | 15 | - | TRBV7-3 | -
CASTHAPLYGYTF | TGTGCCAGCACTCATGCCCCACTTTATGGCTACACCTTC | TRBJ1-2 | 13 | - | TRBV7-8 | -
CASSPSLRYGYTF | TGTGCCAGCAGTCCCTCTCTCCGTTATGGCTACACCTTC | TRBJ1-2 | 13 | - | TRBV12-3/TRBV12-4 | -
CASSVRLSRLNEQFF | TGTGCCAGCAGTGTCCGGCTATCTCGCCTCAATGAGCAGTTCTTC | TRBJ2-1 | 15 | - | TRBV6-4 | -
CASSYSGASTGELFF | TGTGCCAGCAGTTACTCAGGAGCATCCACCGGGGAGCTGTTTTTT | TRBJ2-2 | 15 | few | TRBV6-5 | -
CSASRTGTIHGYTF | TGCAGTGCTAGTCGGACCGGGACAATCCATGGCTACACCTTC | TRBJ1-2 | 14 | - | TRBV20-1 | -
CASSYSAFRQVRVDTEAFF | TGTGCCAGCAGTTACTCGGCGTTTCGACAGGTGAGGGTGGACACTGAAGCTTTCTTT | TRBJ1-1 | 19 | - | TRBV6-2/TRBV6-3 | -
CASKDKWADTQYF | TGTGCCAGCAAAGACAAGTGGGCAGATACGCAGTATTTT | TRBJ2-3 | 13 | - | TRBV2 | -
CASSLVVGENIHF | TGTGCCAGCAGCTTAGTGGTCGGAGAGAATATCCACTTT | TRBJ1-6 | 13 | - | TRBV7-6 | -
CASSWGGGGQPQHF | TGTGCCAGCAGCTGGGGAGGGGGGGGACAGCCCCAGCATTTT | TRBJ1-5 | 14 | - | TRBV7-2 | -
CAWKNSYNSPLHF | TGTGCCTGGAAGAACTCCTATAATTCACCCCTCCACTTT | TRBJ1-6 | 13 | - | TRBV30 | -
CASSQGIRGLFF | TGCGCCAGCAGCCAAGGAATACGAGGACTGTTTTTT | TRBJ1-4 | 12 | - | TRBV4-1 | -
CASSSPDLNEKLFF | TGTGCCAGCAGCTCCCCAGATCTTAATGAAAAACTGTTTTTT | TRBJ1-4 | 14 | once | TRBV7-2 | -
CASRVGDFDSPLHF | TGTGCCAGCAGGGTGGGGGATTTCGATTCACCCCTCCACTTT | TRBJ1-6 | 14 | - | TRBV9 | -
CASSLNTGKNTIYF | TGCGCCAGCAGCTTGAATACAGGGAAAAACACCATATATTTT | TRBJ1-3 | 14 | - | TRBV5-1 | -
CASRPPLGGYTF | TGTGCCAGCAGACCCCCCCTGGGAGGCTACACCTTC | TRBJ1-2 | 12 | - | TRBV12-3/TRBV12-4 | -
CASSAQGIGYTF | TGTGCCAGCAGCGCGCAGGGAATTGGCTACACCTTC | TRBJ1-2 | 12 | - | TRBV7-9 | -
CASSWARGANVLTF | TGTGCCAGCAGTTGGGCCCGTGGGGCCAACGTCCTGACTTTC | TRBJ2-6 | 14 | - | TRBV6-2/TRBV6-3 | -
CASSSSPPLPEAFF | TGTGCCAGCAGTTCCTCCCCACCCTTACCTGAAGCTTTCTTT | TRBJ1-1 | 14 | once | TRBV28 | -
CASRNGGGRDTQYF | TGTGCCAGTCGGAATGGCGGGGGAAGAGATACGCAGTATTTT | TRBJ2-3 | 14 | - | TRBV19 | TRBD2
CASSLAGDQPQHF | TGCGCCAGCAGCTTGGCCGGGGACCAGCCCCAGCATTTT | TRBJ1-5 | 13 | - | TRBV5-1 | -
CASSLNQNSNQPQHF | TGTGCCAGCAGTTTAAACCAGAATAGCAATCAGCCCCAGCATTTT | TRBJ1-5 | 15 | - | TRBV27 | -
CASSFQAGGILDTQYF | TGTGCCAGCAGCTTCCAGGCGGGGGGAATCCTAGATACGCAGTATTTT | TRBJ2-3 | 16 | - | TRBV5-8 | TRBD2
CASSLRGPGRVYNEQFF | TGTGCCAGCAGCTTAAGAGGGCCGGGCAGGGTCTACAATGAGCAGTTCTTC | TRBJ2-1 | 17 | - | TRBV7-2 | -
CASSLIRGGYSYEQFF | TGTGCCAGCAGCTTGATTCGAGGGGGTTATTCATATGAGCAGTTCTTC | TRBJ2-1 | 16 | once | TRBV5-6 | -
CSATGLAGKYNEQFF | TGCAGCGCCACAGGACTAGCGGGGAAATACAATGAGCAGTTCTTC | TRBJ2-1 | 15 | - | TRBV29-1 | TRBD2
CASLTTSGGPGTDTQYF | TGTGCCAGCTTGACGACTAGCGGGGGGCCGGGCACAGATACGCAGTATTTT | TRBJ2-3 | 17 | - | TRBV2 | TRBD2
CASSQGQENSPLHF | TGTGCCAGCAGCCAAGGACAGGAAAATTCACCCCTCCACTTT | TRBJ1-6 | 14 | - | TRBV4-2 | -
CASSLGGLAGLQETQYF | TGTGCTAGCAGCTTAGGGGGGCTAGCGGGCCTCCAAGAGACCCAGTACTTC | TRBJ2-5 | 17 | - | TRBV7-7 | TRBD2
CASTTSGGAIRNEQFF | TGTGCCAGCACAACTAGCGGGGGGGCGATTCGGAATGAGCAGTTCTTC | TRBJ2-1 | 16 | - | TRBV28 | TRBD2
CASSKMTGSSYNEQFF | TGTGCCAGTAGTAAAATGACAGGGAGCTCCTACAATGAGCAGTTCTTC | TRBJ2-1 | 16 | - | TRBV19 | TRBD1
CAGSQGLGNTIYF | TGTGCCGGATCGCAGGGGCTCGGAAACACCATATATTTT | TRBJ1-3 | 13 | - | TRBV19 | -
CASSRRRGNTEAFF | TGTGCCAGCAGCCGCCGGAGGGGGAACACTGAAGCTTTCTTT | TRBJ1-1 | 14 | - | TRBV11-2 | -
CASSLGPNTGELFF | TGTGCCAGCAGCTTGGGACCTAACACCGGGGAGCTGTTTTTT | TRBJ2-2 | 14 | - | TRBV5-5 | -
CASGLFVGGEKLFF | TGCGCCAGCGGCCTTTTTGTGGGTGGGGAAAAACTGTTTTTT | TRBJ1-4 | 14 | - | TRBV5-1 | -